The source of this T cell receptor beta chain is a study of T-cell reconstitution after alpha-beta-depleted transplantation in children. CDR1 is DFQATT and CDR2 is SNEGSKA in the germline V gene (reference sequence). Trimming pared 2 bases from V and 2 bases from J, leaving 16 bases between. This CDR3 region has 16 residues. Broader study findings: TCRbeta diversity was high at day 60 in some patients (a result of surviving recipient T cells and thymic progenitors). Approximately two months post-transplant, alpha-beta T cells reportedly originated from several hundred expanded graft clones. Counts and diversity of T cells one year after transplant came mostly from newly produced T cells.

This sample's TCRbeta library carried unique molecular identifier barcodes. TCRdb used MiXCR to reprocess the PCR reads, holding one entry per CDR3 protein. This sample has about 980,000 distinct CDR3 sequences; roughly 29% occur once, and the top ten carry over 25%. In its sample, this clonotype was seen a few times. Its target is not known. The clonotype was recovered from a boy younger than two who had a stem cell transplant for SCID, so the T cells may come from the graft donor. The V call is TRBV20-1, the J call TRBJ2-1, with TRBD1 as a possible D gene (6 bases). The sample was PBMCs, mostly from graft donor cells, taken 360 days after TCRalphabeta/CD19-depleted stem cell transplant. CDR3 sequence reads: CSARRLGTPAYNEQFF. Here the CDR3 DNA reads TGCAGTGCTAGACGTTTAGGGACACCAGCCTACAATGAGCAGTTCTTC.